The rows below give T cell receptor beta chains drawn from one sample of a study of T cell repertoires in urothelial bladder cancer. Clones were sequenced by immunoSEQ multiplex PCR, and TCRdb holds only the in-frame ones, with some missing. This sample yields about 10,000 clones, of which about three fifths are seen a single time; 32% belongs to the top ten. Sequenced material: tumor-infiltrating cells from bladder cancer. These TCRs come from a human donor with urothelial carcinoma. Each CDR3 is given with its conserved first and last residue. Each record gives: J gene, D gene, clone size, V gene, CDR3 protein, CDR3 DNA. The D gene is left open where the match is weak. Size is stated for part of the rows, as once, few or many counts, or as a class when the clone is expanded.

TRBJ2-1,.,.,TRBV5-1,CASSLAFTGNWGNEQFF,TGCGCCAGCAGCTTGGCCTTTACTGGGAATTGGGGAAATGAGCAGTTCTTC
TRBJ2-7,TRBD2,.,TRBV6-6,CASSYRTSGDSYEQYF,TGTGCCAGCAGTTACAGGACTAGCGGGGACTCCTACGAGCAGTACTTC
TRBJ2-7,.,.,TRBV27,CASSTLDSLSSYEQYF,TGTGCCAGCAGTACCCTGGACAGCCTTAGCTCCTACGAGCAGTACTTC
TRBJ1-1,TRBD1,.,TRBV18,CASSPLTGKGTEAFF,TGTGCCAGCTCACCACTGACAGGGAAGGGCACTGAAGCTTTCTTT
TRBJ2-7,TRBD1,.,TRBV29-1,CSVGGRGPPYEQYF,TGCAGCGTTGGAGGCAGGGGGCCTCCCTACGAGCAGTACTTC
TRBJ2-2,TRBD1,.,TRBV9,CASSVGTGLNTGELFF,TGTGCCAGCAGCGTAGGGACAGGGCTAAACACCGGGGAGCTGTTTTTT
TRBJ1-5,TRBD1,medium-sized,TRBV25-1,CASSVSGQGDNQPQHF,TGTGCCAGCAGTGTCTCGGGACAGGGGGACAATCAGCCCCAGCATTTT
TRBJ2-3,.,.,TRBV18,CASSPTLGSTDTQYF,TGTGCCAGCTCACCAACCCTGGGAAGCACAGATACGCAGTATTTT
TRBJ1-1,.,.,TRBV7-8,CASSTQGDGTEAFF,TGTGCCAGCAGCACACAGGGAGATGGCACTGAAGCTTTCTTT
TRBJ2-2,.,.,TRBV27,CASSSWTDTGELFF,TGTGCCAGCAGCTCTTGGACAGACACCGGGGAGCTGTTTTTT
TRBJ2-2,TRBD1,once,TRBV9,CASSDTGAGELFF,TGTGCCAGCAGCGATACAGGGGCCGGGGAGCTGTTTTTT
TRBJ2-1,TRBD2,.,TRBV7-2,CASSLDAGDNEQFF,TGTGCCAGCAGCTTAGATGCGGGAGACAATGAGCAGTTCTTC
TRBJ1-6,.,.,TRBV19,CASSIGAGSSYNSPLHF,TGTGCCAGTAGTATAGGGGCAGGGAGCTCCTATAATTCACCCCTCCACTTT
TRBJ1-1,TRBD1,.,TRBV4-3,CASSHHNRGNTEAFF,TGCGCCAGCAGCCACCATAACAGGGGGAACACTGAAGCTTTCTTT
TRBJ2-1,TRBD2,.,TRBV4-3,CASSHRLSGGIVEQFF,TGCGCCAGCAGCCACCGACTTAGCGGGGGGATCGTTGAGCAGTTCTTC
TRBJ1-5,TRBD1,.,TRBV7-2,CASSLTGGRQPQHF,TGTGCCAGCAGCTTGACAGGGGGGCGGCAGCCCCAGCATTTT
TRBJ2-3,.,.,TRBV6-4,CASSDFTGSQYF,TGTGCCAGCAGTGACTTCACAGGGAGCCAGTATTTT
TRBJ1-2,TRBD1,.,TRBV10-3,CAIRDRGAGYGYTF,TGTGCCATCAGAGACAGGGGCGCGGGCTATGGCTACACCTTC
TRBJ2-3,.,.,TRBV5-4,CASSQTDTQYF,TGTGCCAGCAGCCAAACAGATACGCAGTATTTT
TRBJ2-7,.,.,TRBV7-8,CASSPGTVRHYEQYF,TGTGCCAGCAGCCCTGGGACTGTACGCCACTACGAGCAGTACTTC
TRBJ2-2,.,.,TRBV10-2,CASSTLGPGELFF,TGCGCCAGCAGTACTCTGGGGCCCGGGGAGCTGTTTTTT
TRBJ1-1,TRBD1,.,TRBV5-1,CASSLAGTGRSNTEAFF,TGCGCCAGCAGCTTGGCCGGGACAGGGCGATCGAACACTGAAGCTTTCTTT